One and the same sample provided the 31 T cell receptor beta chains below, sequenced in a study of blood T cell repertoires in COVID-19. Clones were read by immunoSEQ multiplex PCR, and TCRdb kept only the in-frame ones, dropping some. The table shows 450,000 to 500,000 clones, with roughly 87% occurring only once. The sample taken for sequencing was PBMCs or T cells enriched from blood (not recorded which). Source of these receptors: a woman younger than 30 who had recovered from COVID-19.

This clone came up once. The junction and the germline gene differ at one end; a read error may be behind it. V is TRBV11-2 and J is TRBJ1-2; D gene uncertain. CDR1 and CDR2 (germline): SGHAT, FQNNGV. This CDR3 is 13 amino acids long. The CDR3 region is CASSHDGGSGSFF. The CDR3 DNA reads TGTGCCAGCAGTCACGATGGAGGGTCGGGTTCCTTCTTC. Full variable domain (missing parts from reference TRBV11-2 and TRBJ1-2): EAGVAQSPRYKIIEKRQSVAFWCNPISGHATLYWYQQILGQGPKLLIQFQNNGVVDDSQLPKDRFSAERLKGVDSTLKIQPAKLEDSAVYLCASSHDGGSGSFFGSGTRLTVV.

The V call is TRBV6-5, the J call TRBJ1-2, with 8 positions matching TRBD1. The CDR3 loop spans 14 amino acids. Trimming took 6 bases from V and 6 from J; bases not matched to a gene: 9. Germline assignment: CDR1 MNHEY and CDR2 SVGAGI. CDR3 residues: CASSYVGQGDGYTF. The DNA of the CDR3 is TGTGCCAGCAGCTACGTAGGACAGGGAGATGGCTACACCTTC.

The V and J genes are TRBV29-1 and TRBJ1-2; D uncertain. Trimming removed 4 bases from V and 5 bases from J, with 8 bases in between. The CDR3 loop spans 11 amino acids. Germline CDR1 and CDR2: SQVTM and ANQGSEA. CDR3 in DNA: TGCAGCGTTGGACGGGATTATGGCTACACCTTC. Translating gives CSVGRDYGYTF.

The CDR3 DNA is TGCGCCAGCAGCCATCCCCACCCGGCGGGGGGGCAGCCCCAGCATTTT. It specifies CASSHPHPAGGQPQHF. V gene TRBV4-1 combines with J gene TRBJ1-5, with a possible D match to TRBD1 (5 bases). The V and J ends lost 3 bases and 7 bases respectively, with 19 bases between them. Germline CDR1 is MGHRA and CDR2 is YSYEKL. This CDR3 contains 16 residues.

This sequence joins TRBV28 and TRBJ1-2, with D unclear. The CDR3 has 14 residues. Trimming stripped 7 bases from V and 2 bases from J, with 14 bases between. Germline V gene lookup returns CDR1 MDHEN and CDR2 SYDVKM. The CDR3 here is CASISPLANYGYTF. The CDR3 DNA reads TGTGCCAGCATCTCCCCCCTAGCCAACTATGGCTACACCTTC.

The CDR3 DNA reads TGTGCCAGCAGGGGGGACAGGGCACGCTACACCTTC. Translating it yields CASRGDRARYTF. V is TRBV2 and J is TRBJ1-2; 9 bases align to TRBD1. The CDR3 has 12 residues. CDR1 and CDR2 (germline): SNHLY, FYNNEI. The junction had 5 bases not matched to a gene; V was cut back by 6 bases and J by 9 bases.

This clone was detected only a few times. J is TRBJ2-1 and V is TRBV6-2 or TRBV6-3; D gene unclear. CDR1 and CDR2 from the germline V gene are MNHEY and SVGEGT. The CDR3 is 13 amino acids. Trimming took 4 bases from V and 0 from J, leaving 4 bases between them. The CDR3 bases are TGTGCCAGCAGTTCGCGCTCCTACAATGAGCAGTTCTTC. Residues: CASSSRSYNEQFF.

V usage is TRBV12-3 or TRBV12-4 and J usage is TRBJ1-1, with 10 bases lining up with TRBD1. Trimming removed 4 bases from V and 11 bases from J; junction bases left unmatched: 1. This CDR3 region has 11 residues. CDR3 DNA: TGTGCCAGCAGTTGGGGACAGGGGGCTTTCTTT. Residues: CASSWGQGAFF.

The V and J genes are TRBV19 and TRBJ1-6, with TRBD1 matching over 7 bases. V shed 4 bases, J shed 9 bases, and the junction held 9 bases outside the gene matches. The germline gives CDR1 LNHDA, CDR2 SQIVND (reference sequence). This CDR3 comprises 15 residues. This chain's CDR3 is CASSTLTGSGSPLHF. The CDR3 nucleotides are TGTGCCAGTAGTACCCTGACAGGGAGTGGTTCACCCCTCCACTTT. The full variable domain, rest sourced from reference TRBV19 and TRBJ1-6, is DGGITQSPKYLFRKEGQNVTLSCEQNLNHDAMYWYRQDPGQGLRLIYYSQIVNDFQKGDIAEGYSVSREKKESFPLTVTSAQKNPTAFYLCASSTLTGSGSPLHFGNGTRLTVT.

The J gene is TRBJ2-7, the V gene TRBV5-1, with 7 bases fitting TRBD1. J gave up 2 bases and V 2 bases, and 4 bases lay outside the gene matches. CDR1 and CDR2 (germline): SGHRS, YFSETQ. The CDR3 covers 14 residues. The CDR3 bases are TGCGCCAGCAGCTTTCGGGACAGTACCTACGAGCAGTACTTC. Its translation: CASSFRDSTYEQYF.

This clone has only one observation. The V call is TRBV18, the J call TRBJ2-3; 7 bases fit TRBD1. The germline CDR1 and CDR2 sequences are KGHSH and LQKENI. V dropped 6 bases and J dropped 7; count of bases not matched to a gene: 13. The CDR3 contains 15 residues. The CDR3 loop reads CASSPSGQPTNTQYF. The CDR3 region has the DNA TGTGCCAGCTCTCCTTCGGGACAGCCGACGAATACGCAGTATTTT.

This clone was recorded at least ten times. V gene TRBV2 combines with J gene TRBJ1-5, with D unclear. V gave up 4 bases and J gave up 8 bases, with 12 bases separating them. There are 13 residues in the CDR3. Germline V gene sequence: CDR1 SNHLY, CDR2 FYNNEI. CDR3 in amino acids: CASSATGVEPQHF. CDR3 nucleotide sequence: TGTGCCAGCAGTGCTACGGGAGTAGAGCCCCAGCATTTT.

The J gene is TRBJ1-1, the V gene TRBV2; D is perhaps TRBD1 (5 bases). The V and J ends lost 5 bases and 0 bases respectively, with 19 bases between them. Germline lookup yields CDR1 SNHLY and CDR2 FYNNEI. The CDR3 loop spans 17 amino acids. The CDR3 reads CASSTTVGDIMNTEAFF. CDR3 DNA: TGTGCCAGCAGTACGACAGTCGGAGATATAATGAACACTGAAGCTTTCTTT.

This clone was seen only a few times. The sample contains more than one DNA sequence encoding this CDR3. The chain employs TRBV5-6 and TRBJ2-7, with TRBD2 as a possible D gene (5 bases). Germline V gene data show CDR1 as SGHDT and CDR2 as YYEEEE. V was clipped by 4 bases and J by 4 bases, with 9 bases between them. The length of the CDR3 is 12 residues. The CDR3 DNA is TGTGCCAGCAGCCTGGGCGGGTACGAGCAGTACTTC. Protein: CASSLGGYEQYF. Supplemented by reference TRBV5-6 and TRBJ2-7, the full variable domain reads DAGVTQSPTHLIKTRGQQVTLRCSPKSGHDTVSWYQQALGQGPQFIFQYYEEEERQRGNFPDRFSGHQFPNYSSELNVNALLLGDSALYLCASSLGGYEQYFGPGTRLTVT.

This sequence joins TRBV5-1 and TRBJ2-7, with 10 positions matching TRBD1. The CDR3 contains 15 residues. Germline CDR1 and CDR2: SGHRS and YFSETQ. With 3 bases clipped from V and 6 bases from J, the junction kept 9 bases outside the gene matches. This CDR3 reads CASSSRDRGKLEQYF. DNA of the CDR3: TGCGCCAGCAGCTCCCGGGACAGGGGTAAGCTCGAGCAGTACTTC.

This chain links TRBV18 with TRBJ2-1; D not certain. Trimming took 1 base from V and 10 from J, leaving 11 bases between them. Germline CDR1 reads KGHSH; CDR2 reads LQKENI. The CDR3 contains 13 residues. CDR3 in amino acids: CASSPLERLEQFF. In DNA form, the CDR3 reads TGTGCCAGCTCACCACTGGAGAGGCTGGAGCAGTTCTTC. Combining the CDR3 with reference TRBV18 and TRBJ2-1 gives the whole variable domain NAGVMQNPRHLVRRRGQEARLRCSPMKGHSHVYWYRQLPEEGLKFMVYLQKENIIDESGMPKERFSAEFPKEGPSILRIQQVVRGDSAAYFCASSPLERLEQFFGPGTRLTVL.

The chain uses TRBV7-9 and TRBJ1-6; TRBD1 agrees at 7 bases. With V trimmed by 6 bases and J by 9 bases, 11 bases remained unmatched. Germline loops: CDR1 SEHNR, CDR2 FQNEAQ (reference sequence). This CDR3 is 15 amino acids long. The CDR3 DNA is TGTGCCAGCAGTCGACAGGGAGAGCTTACTTCACCCCTCCACTTT. Its translation is CASSRQGELTSPLHF.

This clone has just one count. The chain employs TRBV5-1 and TRBJ2-1, with D unresolved. The germline V gene has CDR1 SGHRS and CDR2 YFSETQ. The V end lost 4 bases, the J end lost 7 bases, and 9 bases lay between the germline ends. The CDR3 has 12 residues. The CDR3 nucleotides read TGCGCCAGCAGCGGCTCCTTAAATGAGCAGTTCTTC. This translates into CASSGSLNEQFF.

The CDR3: CASSLSRVRTDTQYF. In DNA form, the CDR3 reads TGTGCCAGCAGCTTAAGCAGGGTCCGGACAGATACGCAGTATTTT. The chain recombines TRBV7-2 with TRBJ2-3, with a tentative D call TRBD1 (5 bases). The CDR3 extends over 15 amino acids. Germline-derived CDR1 and CDR2 are SGHTA and FQGNSA. V shed 2 bases and J shed 3 bases, with 12 bases lying between them.

The gene calls are TRBV2 and TRBJ1-2; TRBD1 matches 8 bases. The V and J ends lost 7 bases and 2 bases, in that order; junction bases with no gene match: 15. CDR3 length: 17 amino acids. CDR1 is SNHLY, CDR2 FYNNEI, per germline. The DNA for the CDR3 is TGTGCCAGCATCCCCCGGGACAGGAATCTGGAGAACTATGGCTACACCTTC. Its translation is CASIPRDRNLENYGYTF.

V and J are TRBV4-2 and TRBJ1-2; 11 nucleotides line up with TRBD1. V was clipped by 1 base and J by 4 bases; unmatched bases: 2. Germline CDR1 reads LGHNA; CDR2 reads YNFKEQ. The CDR3 consists of 15 residues. CDR3 residues: CASSQGDRGFYGYTF. The CDR3 nucleotides are TGTGCCAGCAGCCAAGGGGACAGGGGGTTCTATGGCTACACCTTC.

Points on this clone: Different DNA sequences within this sample yield the same CDR3. V gene TRBV28 combines with J gene TRBJ1-5; 10 bases line up with TRBD1. Germline V gene lookup returns CDR1 MDHEN and CDR2 SYDVKM. The CDR3 loop spans 14 amino acids. The J segment lost 4 bases and the V segment lost 4 bases, leaving 1 base of the junction unmatched. In DNA form, the CDR3 reads TGTGCCAGCAGTTCGGGACAGGGGAATCAGCCCCAGCATTTT. This gives the protein CASSSGQGNQPQHF.

This clone was detected only once. The chain has TRBV7-9 and TRBJ1-2, with TRBD1 as a possible D gene (6 bases). The CDR3 totals 14 residues. Germline V CDR1 and CDR2: SEHNR, FQNEAQ (reference sequence). Trimming took 5 bases from V and 7 from J, leaving 17 bases between them. The CDR3 bases are TGTGCCAGCAGCGCGGCAGGGGCCTTAATTGGCTACACCTTC. It translates to CASSAAGALIGYTF.

The V call is TRBV9, the J call TRBJ1-2; D is possibly TRBD1 (6 bases). Trimming shortened V by 3 bases and J by 8 bases, and 20 bases separated the two germline ends. The CDR3 has 15 amino acids. From germline, CDR1 is SGDLS and CDR2 YYNGEE. CDR3 loop: CASSGVPGVPGGYTF. The DNA for the CDR3 is TGTGCCAGCAGCGGTGTTCCAGGGGTACCGGGGGGCTACACCTTC.

The rearrangement links TRBV7-3 to TRBJ2-1, with a tentative D call TRBD1 (5 bases). V was cut by 8 bases and J by 3 bases, with 17 bases left in between. The CDR3 is made up of 15 amino acids. CDR1 and CDR2 (germline): SGHTA, FQGTGA. In DNA form, the CDR3 reads TGTGCCAGCGGACAAGAAGGATCCAGCTACAATGAGCAGTTCTTC. It codes for CASGQEGSSYNEQFF. Drawing the rest from reference TRBV7-3 and TRBJ2-1, the complete variable domain is GAGVSQTPSNKVTEKGKYVELRCDPISGHTALYWYRQSLGQGPEFLIYFQGTGAADDSGLPNDRFFAVRPEGSVSTLKIQRTERGDSAVYLCASGQEGSSYNEQFFGPGTRLTVL.

The chain joins TRBV7-9 to TRBJ1-1; tentative D call: TRBD1 (6 bases). V was clipped by 4 bases and J by 5 bases, with 14 bases between them. Germline V gene sequence: CDR1 SEHNR, CDR2 FQNEAQ (reference sequence). The CDR3 totals 14 residues. CDR3 amino acids: CASSSPGGQTEAFF. CDR3 in DNA: TGTGCCAGCAGCTCTCCCGGGGGGCAGACTGAAGCTTTCTTT.

J is TRBJ1-3 and V is TRBV5-6, with D perhaps TRBD1 (5 bases). V was shortened by 0 bases and J by 0 bases, with 13 bases between the two germline ends. The CDR3 length is 17 residues. CDR1 and CDR2 from the germline V gene are SGHDT and YYEEEE. The CDR3 loop reads CASSLERGISSGNTIYF. CDR3 DNA: TGTGCCAGCAGCTTGGAAAGGGGAATTAGCTCTGGAAACACCATATATTTT.

This chain links TRBV7-3 with TRBJ2-3; 7 bases agree with TRBD1. V dropped 3 bases and J dropped 5; count of bases not matched to a gene: 8. Germline assignment: CDR1 SGHTA and CDR2 FQGTGA. The length of the CDR3 is 15 residues. The CDR3 DNA is TGTGCCAGCAGCTTTGGAACAGGGGCGAAAGATACGCAGTATTTT. It is translated as CASSFGTGAKDTQYF. The complete variable domain, with remaining parts taken from reference TRBV7-3 and TRBJ2-3, reads GAGVSQTPSNKVTEKGKYVELRCDPISGHTALYWYRQSLGQGPEFLIYFQGTGAADDSGLPNDRFFAVRPEGSVSTLKIQRTERGDSAVYLCASSFGTGAKDTQYFGPGTRLTVL.

The CDR3 DNA reads TGTGCCAGCAGTCCGGGGCTCCCGGGACAGGGATCCAAAAACATTCAGTACTTC. This codes for CASSPGLPGQGSKNIQYF. The chain links TRBV2 to TRBJ2-4; 9 bases are a match to TRBD1. The V and J ends lost 5 bases and 2 bases, in that order; junction bases with no gene match: 13. Germline V gene data show CDR1 as SNHLY and CDR2 as FYNNEI. The CDR3 is 18 residues long.

This clone has a handful of counts. V and J are TRBV5-1 and TRBJ2-3; possible D gene TRBD1, 5 bases. The CDR3 contains 14 residues. V lost 2 bases and J 0 bases, leaving 7 bases between the germline ends. Germline V lookup: CDR1 SGHRS, CDR2 YFSETQ. The CDR3 bases are TGCGCCAGCAGCTTACAGGTTAGCACAGATACGCAGTATTTT. Translated, it gives CASSLQVSTDTQYF.

In nucleotides, the CDR3 is TGTGCCAGCAGTCCACGGGGGGGCCCCTATGGCTACACCTTC. Protein sequence: CASSPRGGPYGYTF. This sequence joins TRBV28 and TRBJ1-2, with D maybe TRBD1 (6 bases). The CDR3 extends over 14 amino acids. Trimming stripped 5 bases from V and 4 bases from J, with 14 bases between. Germline V gives CDR1 MDHEN, CDR2 SYDVKM.